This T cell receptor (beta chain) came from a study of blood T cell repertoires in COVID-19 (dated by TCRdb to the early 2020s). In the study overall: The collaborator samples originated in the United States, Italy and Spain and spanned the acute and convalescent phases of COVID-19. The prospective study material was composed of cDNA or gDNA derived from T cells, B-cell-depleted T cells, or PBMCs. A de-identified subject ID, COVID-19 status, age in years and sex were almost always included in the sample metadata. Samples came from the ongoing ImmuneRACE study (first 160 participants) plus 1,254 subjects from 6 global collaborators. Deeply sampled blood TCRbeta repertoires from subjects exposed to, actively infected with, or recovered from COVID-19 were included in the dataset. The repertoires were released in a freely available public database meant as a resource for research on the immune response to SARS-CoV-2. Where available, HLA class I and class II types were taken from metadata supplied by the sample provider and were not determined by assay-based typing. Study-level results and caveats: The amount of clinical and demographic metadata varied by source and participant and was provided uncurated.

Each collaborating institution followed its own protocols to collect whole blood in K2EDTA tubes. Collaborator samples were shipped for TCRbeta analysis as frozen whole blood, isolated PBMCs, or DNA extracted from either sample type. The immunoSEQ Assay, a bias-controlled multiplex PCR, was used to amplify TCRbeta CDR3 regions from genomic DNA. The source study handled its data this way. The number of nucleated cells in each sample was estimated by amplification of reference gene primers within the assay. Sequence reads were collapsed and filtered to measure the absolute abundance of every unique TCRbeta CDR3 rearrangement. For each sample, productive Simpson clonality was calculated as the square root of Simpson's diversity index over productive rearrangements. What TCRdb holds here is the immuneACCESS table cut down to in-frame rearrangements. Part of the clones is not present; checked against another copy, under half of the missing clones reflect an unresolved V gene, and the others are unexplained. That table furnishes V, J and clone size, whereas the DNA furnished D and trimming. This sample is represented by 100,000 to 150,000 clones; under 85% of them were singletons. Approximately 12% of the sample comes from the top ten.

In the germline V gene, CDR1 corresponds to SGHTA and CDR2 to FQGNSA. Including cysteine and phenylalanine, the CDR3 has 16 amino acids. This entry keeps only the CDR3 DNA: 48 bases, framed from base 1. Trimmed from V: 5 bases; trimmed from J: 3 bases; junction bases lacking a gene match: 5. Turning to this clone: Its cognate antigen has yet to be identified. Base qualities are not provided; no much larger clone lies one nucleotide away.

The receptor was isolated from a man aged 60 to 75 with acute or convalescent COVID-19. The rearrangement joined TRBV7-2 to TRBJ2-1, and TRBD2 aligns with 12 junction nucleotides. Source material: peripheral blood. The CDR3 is CASSLRLAGDYNEQFF. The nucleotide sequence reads TGTGCCAGCAGCCTGCGACTAGCGGGAGACTACAATGAGCAGTTCTTC.